Below, 25 T cell receptor beta chains from the same sample are listed, as sequenced in a study of CD8 T cells in ankylosing spondylitis. TCRdb fed the 5' RACE reads into MiXCR, producing one record per CDR3 protein. The sample lists tens of thousands of distinct CDR3 sequences; under 7.5% were seen once. Sequenced: synovial fluid, either unsorted or a sorted T cell fraction (not recorded which). The receptors stem from a male donor with ankylosing spondylitis.

This clonotype was counted at least ten times. The chain couples TRBV2 to TRBJ2-6; 10 bases are shared with TRBD2. Germline V lookup: CDR1 SNHLY, CDR2 FYNNEI. The V gene end was trimmed by 11 bases and the J gene end by 1 base; junction bases not matched to a gene: 5. This CDR3 has 15 amino acids. The CDR3 bases are TGTGCCGGACTAGCGGTAAAGTCTGGGGCCAACGTCCTGACTTTC. It specifies CAGLAVKSGANVLTF. Supplemented by reference TRBV2 and TRBJ2-6, the full variable domain reads EPEVTQTPSHQVTQMGQEVILRCVPISNHLYFYWYRQILGQKVEFLVSFYNNEISEKSEIFDDQFSVERPDGSNFTLKIRSTKLEDSAMYFCAGLAVKSGANVLTFGAGSRLTVL.

This clonotype showed up many times. This chain uses TRBV18 with TRBJ2-6; possible D gene TRBD2, 5 bases. Trimming pared 3 bases from V and 2 bases from J, leaving 11 bases between. Per germline, CDR1 KGHSH and CDR2 LQKENI. The CDR3 totals 16 residues. The CDR3 DNA reads TGTGCCAGCTCACCCCAAAGAGGGACTGGGGCCAACGTCCTGACTTTC. This translates into CASSPQRGTGANVLTF.

Concerning this clonotype: A much larger clone differs from this one at a single base, so this may be a read error. The chain is built from TRBV5-4 and TRBJ2-1, with 13 bases fitting TRBD2. This CDR3 has 13 residues. The junction had 4 bases not matched to a gene; V was cut back by 7 bases and J by 9 bases. Germline CDR1 is SGHNT and CDR2 is YYREEE (reference sequence). Here the CDR3 reads CASGLAGVGEQFF. The CDR3 DNA is TGTGCCAGCGGACTAGCGGGAGTGGGTGAGCAGTTCTTC.

This clonotype was seen many times. The chain is built from TRBV7-9 and TRBJ2-7; 7 nucleotides match TRBD1. CDR3 length equals 15 residues. Germline CDR1 is SEHNR and CDR2 is FQNEAQ (reference sequence). Trimming removed 5 bases from V and 1 base from J; junction bases left unmatched: 8. CDR3 nucleotides: TGTGCCAGCAGCGTAACAGGGGTTTCGTCCTACGAGCAGTACTTC. Translating gives CASSVTGVSSYEQYF.

In its sample, this clonotype was seen a few times. The J gene is TRBJ2-7, the V gene TRBV20-1; D is undetermined. Germline CDR1 is DFQATT and CDR2 is SNEGSKA (reference sequence). The CDR3 covers 14 residues. The ends were cut back, 0 bases at V and 3 bases at J, with 12 bases in the middle. The CDR3 here is CSARDKTRSYEQYF. The CDR3, as DNA: TGCAGTGCTAGAGATAAGACGAGGAGCTACGAGCAGTACTTC.

The chain combines TRBV30 with TRBJ2-3, with 14 nucleotides matching TRBD2. The CDR3 sequence is 16 residues long. V shed 3 bases, J shed 3 bases, and the junction held 5 bases outside the gene matches. Germline V gives CDR1 GTSNPN, CDR2 SVGIG (reference sequence). CDR3 residues: CAWSPGTSGSTDTQYF. CDR3 sequence (DNA): TGTGCCTGGAGCCCCGGGACTAGCGGGAGTACAGATACGCAGTATTTT.

This clonotype was counted between two and nine times. CDR3 in DNA: TGTGCCAGCGGATTAGGCGAGGGTGAGCAGTTCTTC. Protein: CASGLGEGEQFF. The chain has TRBV2 and TRBJ2-1; tentatively, D is TRBD2 (5 bases). The CDR3 extends over 12 amino acids. CDR1 and CDR2 (germline): SNHLY, FYNNEI. V shed 8 bases and J shed 9 bases, with 14 bases lying between them.

This clonotype was seen many times. V and J are TRBV7-2 and TRBJ1-4; 7 nucleotides align to TRBD1. Trimming cost V 1 base and J 7 bases; bases outside gene matches: 3. Germline-derived CDR1 and CDR2 are SGHTA and FQGNSA. There are 14 residues in the CDR3. The CDR3 loop reads CASSLGQGFEKLFF. The CDR3 DNA follows: TGTGCCAGCAGCTTAGGACAGGGTTTTGAAAAACTGTTTTTT.

The rearrangement links TRBV28 to TRBJ1-5; 12 nucleotides agree with TRBD1. The V gene end was trimmed by 4 bases and the J gene end by 4 bases; junction bases not matched to a gene: 11. Per germline, CDR1 MDHEN and CDR2 SYDVKM. The CDR3 covers 18 residues. As DNA, the CDR3 is TGTGCCAGCAGTTCAAGGGGGACAGGGGGCATCGGGAATCAGCCCCAGCATTTT. Its protein is CASSSRGTGGIGNQPQHF.

This chain connects TRBV4-3 to TRBJ2-1; D is perhaps TRBD1 or TRBD2 (5 bases each). The V end lost 7 bases, the J end lost 0 bases, and 16 bases lay between the germline ends. CDR3 length equals 16 residues. Germline CDR1 and CDR2: LGHNA and YSLEER. In DNA form, the CDR3 reads TGCGCCAGCACCTCACAACCAGGGAGCTCCTACAATGAGCAGTTCTTC. Residues: CASTSQPGSSYNEQFF.

This clonotype was observed many times. The chain recombines TRBV25-1 with TRBJ2-3, with 13 bases matching TRBD2. V lost 8 bases to trimming and J lost 6 bases; unmatched junction nucleotides: 2. Germline loops: CDR1 MGHDK, CDR2 SYGVNS. CDR3 length: 13 amino acids. The CDR3 region is CASRTSGSDTQYF. DNA for the CDR3: TGTGCCAGCCGGACTAGCGGGAGCGATACGCAGTATTTT. The full variable domain, rest sourced from reference TRBV25-1 and TRBJ2-3, is EADIYQTPRYLVIGTGKKITLECSQTMGHDKMYWYQQDPGMELHLIHYSYGVNSTEKGDLSSESTVSRIRTEHFPLTLESARPSHTSQYLCASRTSGSDTQYFGPGTRLTVL.

In this sample, this clonotype turned up a few times. Lacking the conserved final phenylalanine or tryptophan, this CDR3 likely reflects a read error. The DNA is left out, because the CDR3 cannot be placed on it with certainty; the CDR3 is given as TCRdb lists it. The chain employs TRBV7-9 and TRBJ1-1. The CDR3 sequence runs 10 residues, both termini included. Germline CDR1 reads SEHNR; CDR2 reads FQNEAQ (reference sequence). The CDR3: CASSMTDNSV.

This CDR3 is CSASFSVTSRNEQFF. CDR3 sequence (DNA): TGCAGTGCTAGCTTTTCCGTCACTAGTCGGAATGAGCAGTTCTTC. This chain links TRBV20-1 with TRBJ2-1; D may be TRBD2 (5 bases). The germline V gene encodes CDR1 DFQATT and CDR2 SNEGSKA (reference sequence). This CDR3 contains 15 residues. Trimming left V 3 bases short and J 7 bases short, with 19 bases between.

This clonotype was observed a handful of times. This chain connects TRBV7-2 to TRBJ2-7; possibly TRBD2 for D (6 bases). With 6 bases removed from V and 4 bases from J, the gap between germline ends came to 10 bases. Germline lookup yields CDR1 SGHTA and CDR2 FQGNSA. The CDR3 runs 12 residues. The chain's CDR3 is CASSGLTYEQYF. CDR3 sequence (DNA): TGTGCCAGCAGTGGACTAACATACGAGCAGTACTTC.

This clonotype was observed a handful of times. CDR3 sequence: CASSLGQGPYTGELFF. The CDR3, as DNA: TGTGCCAGCAGCTTAGGACAGGGGCCGTACACCGGGGAGCTGTTTTTT. This chain joins TRBV11-3 and TRBJ2-2; the match to TRBD1 covers 8 bases. The CDR3 extends over 16 amino acids. The V gene end was trimmed by 1 base and the J gene end by 3 bases; junction bases not matched to a gene: 4. Germline V gene data show CDR1 as SGHNT and CDR2 as YENEEA.

The rearrangement joins TRBV3-1 to TRBJ2-1, with D perhaps TRBD2 (6 bases). This CDR3 has 14 amino acids. Germline V gives CDR1 LGHDT, CDR2 YNNKEL (reference sequence). Trimming left V 3 bases short and J 4 bases short, with 10 bases between. CDR3 protein: CASSHGSVYNEQFF. The CDR3 bases are TGTGCCAGCAGCCACGGGAGTGTTTACAATGAGCAGTTCTTC.

This clonotype was seen many times. CDR3 in DNA: TGCAGTGCCGAAAAAGGCCGGGCGGGAGAGGGTAGAGATACGCAGTATTTT. It yields the protein CSAEKGRAGEGRDTQYF. The chain recombines TRBV20-1 with TRBJ2-3; 7 bases align to TRBD2. The germline V gene has CDR1 DFQATT and CDR2 SNEGSKA (reference sequence). The CDR3 loop spans 17 amino acids. V lost 6 bases to trimming and J lost 5 bases; unmatched junction nucleotides: 20.

There are many counts of this clonotype. The chain recombines TRBV2 with TRBJ2-1, with 8 bases aligning to TRBD1. CDR1 and CDR2 (germline): SNHLY, FYNNEI. The ends lost 11 bases at V and 4 bases at J; junction bases unmatched: 7. This CDR3 is 13 amino acids long. As DNA, the CDR3 is TGTGCCTTCCAGGGGGCCGGATACAATGAGCAGTTCTTC. Protein product: CAFQGAGYNEQFF.

Many counts were recorded for this clonotype. V is TRBV15 and J is TRBJ2-3, with D possibly TRBD2 on 6 matching bases. The V gene lost 2 bases and the J gene lost 0 bases, with 12 bases spanning the gap. Looked up from germline, CDR1 is LNHNV and CDR2 is YYDKDF (reference sequence). The CDR3 spans 16 residues. The CDR3 region is CATSRRSGQSTDTQYF. The CDR3 bases are TGTGCCACCAGCAGACGGAGCGGGCAAAGCACAGATACGCAGTATTTT.

The rearrangement uses TRBV7-9 and TRBJ2-7; perhaps TRBD1 as D (5 bases). The germline gives CDR1 SEHNR, CDR2 FQNEAQ (reference sequence). V lost 3 bases and J 3 bases, leaving 18 bases between the germline ends. This CDR3 region has 16 residues. In nucleotides, the CDR3 is TGTGCCAGCAGCTTCCGCCCCGGCCCAGACAGCTACGAGCAGTACTTC. This codes for CASSFRPGPDSYEQYF.

This clonotype was counted only a few times. The gene calls are TRBV6-1 and TRBJ2-7, with D uncertain. CDR1 MNHNS and CDR2 SASEGT come from the germline V gene. V was pared by 2 bases and J by 0 bases, with 14 bases between. CDR3 length equals 16 residues. The CDR3 DNA follows: TGTGCCAGCAGTGAAAGTTCGCGACATAGCTCCTACGAGCAGTACTTC. This codes for CASSESSRHSSYEQYF.

In its sample, this clonotype was seen many times. The V gene is TRBV28, the J gene TRBJ2-7, with 9 bases identical to TRBD1. The CDR3 covers 15 residues. V was clipped by 6 bases and J by 5 bases; unmatched bases: 11. Germline lookup yields CDR1 MDHEN and CDR2 SYDVKM. CDR3 residues: CASRPRTGVRNEQYF. The CDR3 DNA reads as TGTGCCAGCAGACCCCGGACAGGGGTAAGGAACGAGCAGTACTTC.

J is TRBJ2-1 and V is TRBV11-2, with 9 bases matching TRBD1. Losses at the gene ends were 5 bases for V and 4 bases for J; bases not matched to a gene: 9. The CDR3 runs 16 residues. Looked up from germline, CDR1 is SGHAT and CDR2 is FQNNGV. This CDR3 reads CASSHRQGVIYNEQFF. The CDR3 DNA reads TGTGCCAGCAGCCATAGACAGGGGGTGATATACAATGAGCAGTTCTTC.

Many counts were recorded for this clonotype. The chain employs TRBV20-1 and TRBJ2-1; 10 nucleotides agree with TRBD1. Germline lookup yields CDR1 DFQATT and CDR2 SNEGSKA (reference sequence). V lost 1 base, J lost 12 bases, and 0 bases stayed unmatched. This CDR3 region has 11 residues. CDR3: CSARGDRGQFF. In DNA form, the CDR3 reads TGCAGTGCTAGAGGGGACAGGGGGCAGTTCTTC.

In its sample, this clonotype was seen many times. V usage is TRBV7-2 and J usage is TRBJ2-1; D is perhaps TRBD1 or TRBD2 (5 bases each). Germline CDR1 reads SGHTA; CDR2 reads FQGNSA. CDR3 length: 15 residues. V lost 5 bases and J 0 bases, leaving 11 bases between the germline ends. The CDR3 spells CASSGTSLSYNEQFF. The CDR3 coding sequence is TGTGCCAGCAGCGGGACGTCCCTCTCCTACAATGAGCAGTTCTTC.